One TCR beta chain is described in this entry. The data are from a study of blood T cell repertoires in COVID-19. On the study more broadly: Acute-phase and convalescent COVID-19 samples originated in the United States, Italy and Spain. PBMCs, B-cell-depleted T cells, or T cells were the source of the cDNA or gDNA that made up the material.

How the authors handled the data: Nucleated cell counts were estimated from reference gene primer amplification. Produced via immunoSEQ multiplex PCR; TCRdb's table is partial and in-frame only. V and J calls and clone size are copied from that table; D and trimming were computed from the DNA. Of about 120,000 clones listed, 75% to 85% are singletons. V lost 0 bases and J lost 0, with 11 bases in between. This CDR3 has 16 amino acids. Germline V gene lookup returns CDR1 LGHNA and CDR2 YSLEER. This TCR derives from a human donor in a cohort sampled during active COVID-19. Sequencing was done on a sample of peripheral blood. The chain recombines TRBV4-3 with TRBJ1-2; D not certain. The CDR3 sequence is CASSQEWASSNYGYTF. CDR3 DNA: TGCGCCAGCAGCCAAGAGTGGGCATCCTCTAACTATGGCTACACCTTC.